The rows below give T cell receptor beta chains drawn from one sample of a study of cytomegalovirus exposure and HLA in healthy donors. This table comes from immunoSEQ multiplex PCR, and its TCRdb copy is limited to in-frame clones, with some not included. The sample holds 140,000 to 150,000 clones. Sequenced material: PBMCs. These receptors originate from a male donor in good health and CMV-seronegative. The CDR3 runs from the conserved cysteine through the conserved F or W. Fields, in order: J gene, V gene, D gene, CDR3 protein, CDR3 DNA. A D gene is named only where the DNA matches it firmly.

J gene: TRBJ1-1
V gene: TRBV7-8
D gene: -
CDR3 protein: CASSFDSEAFF
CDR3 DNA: TGTGCCAGCAGCTTTGACAGTGAAGCTTTCTTT

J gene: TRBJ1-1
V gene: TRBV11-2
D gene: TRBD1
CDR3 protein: CASSLKGLRDREDTEAFF
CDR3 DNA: TGTGCCAGCAGCCTAAAGGGACTTAGGGACAGGGAGGACACTGAAGCTTTCTTT

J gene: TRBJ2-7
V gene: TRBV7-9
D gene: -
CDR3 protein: CASSPLNEQYF
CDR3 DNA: TGTGCCAGCAGCCCGCTAAACGAGCAGTACTTC

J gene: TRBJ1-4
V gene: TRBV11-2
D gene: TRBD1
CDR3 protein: CASSLVGTGREKLFF
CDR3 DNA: TGTGCCAGCAGCTTAGTTGGGACAGGAAGAGAGAAACTGTTTTTT

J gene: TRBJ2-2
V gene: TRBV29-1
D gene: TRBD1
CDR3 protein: CSAPGQGGTGELFF
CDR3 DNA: TGCAGCGCTCCGGGACAGGGGGGGACCGGGGAGCTGTTTTTT

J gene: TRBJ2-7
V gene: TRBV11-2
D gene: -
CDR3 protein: CASSPRRVYEQYF
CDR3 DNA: TGTGCCAGCAGCCCCCGCAGGGTCTACGAGCAGTACTTC

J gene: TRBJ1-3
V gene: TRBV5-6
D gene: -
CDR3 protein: CASSFTEGGNTIYF
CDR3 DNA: TGTGCCAGCAGCTTTACGGAGGGAGGAAACACCATATATTTT

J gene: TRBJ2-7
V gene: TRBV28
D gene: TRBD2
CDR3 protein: CASSLTSGGKYEQYF
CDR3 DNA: TGTGCCAGCAGCCTGACTAGCGGGGGAAAGTACGAGCAGTACTTC

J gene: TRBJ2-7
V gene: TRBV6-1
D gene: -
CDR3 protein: CASSGSSAFSYEQYF
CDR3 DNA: TGTGCCAGCAGTGGGTCTAGCGCCTTCTCCTACGAGCAGTACTTC

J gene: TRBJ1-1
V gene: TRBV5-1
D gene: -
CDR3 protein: CASSLGRAEADEAFF
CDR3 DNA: TGCGCCAGCAGCCTTGGGCGGGCTGAAGCAGATGAAGCTTTCTTT

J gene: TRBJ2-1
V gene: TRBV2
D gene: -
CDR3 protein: CASSEETPYNEQFF
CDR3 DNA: TGTGCCAGCAGTGAGGAGACTCCCTACAATGAGCAGTTCTTC